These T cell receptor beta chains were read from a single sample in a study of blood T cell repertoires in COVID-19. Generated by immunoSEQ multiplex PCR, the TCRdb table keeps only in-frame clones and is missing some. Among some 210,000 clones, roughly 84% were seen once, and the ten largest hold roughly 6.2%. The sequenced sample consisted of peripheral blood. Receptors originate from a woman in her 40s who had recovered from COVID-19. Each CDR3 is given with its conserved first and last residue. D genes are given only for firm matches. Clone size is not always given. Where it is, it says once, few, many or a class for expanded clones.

CDR3aa: CASSPGLAGNEQFF
CDR3nt: TGTGCCAGCAGCCCCGGACTAGCGGGGAATGAGCAGTTCTTC
abundance: NA
d_gene: TRBD2
j_gene: TRBJ2-1
v_gene: TRBV3-1/TRBV3-2

CDR3aa: CASSLRAPSYEQYF
CDR3nt: TGTGCCAGCAGTTTGCGGGCCCCCTCCTACGAGCAGTACTTC
abundance: NA
d_gene: NA
j_gene: TRBJ2-7
v_gene: TRBV27

CDR3aa: CASSLHSGRIGNEQFF
CDR3nt: TGTGCCAGCAGCCTCCATAGCGGGAGGATTGGCAATGAGCAGTTCTTC
abundance: once
d_gene: TRBD2
j_gene: TRBJ2-1
v_gene: TRBV3-1/TRBV3-2

CDR3aa: CASSLVGDRGEKLFF
CDR3nt: TGTGCCAGCAGCTTAGTCGGGGACAGAGGTGAAAAACTGTTTTTT
abundance: NA
d_gene: TRBD1
j_gene: TRBJ1-4
v_gene: TRBV7-2

CDR3aa: CASSPSSPYNEQFF
CDR3nt: TGTGCCAGCAGTCCATCGAGCCCCTACAATGAGCAGTTCTTC
abundance: NA
d_gene: NA
j_gene: TRBJ2-1
v_gene: TRBV27

CDR3aa: CASSLGGVGGYTF
CDR3nt: TGTGCCAGCAGTCTAGGGGGGGTAGGGGGCTACACCTTC
abundance: NA
d_gene: NA
j_gene: TRBJ1-2
v_gene: TRBV27

CDR3aa: CASSFLTGSSYEQYF
CDR3nt: TGTGCCAGCAGTTTTCTAACAGGAAGCTCCTACGAGCAGTACTTC
abundance: NA
d_gene: NA
j_gene: TRBJ2-7
v_gene: TRBV28

CDR3aa: CASRGTGSYEQYF
CDR3nt: TGTGCTAGTAGGGGGACAGGGTCCTACGAGCAGTACTTC
abundance: NA
d_gene: TRBD1
j_gene: TRBJ2-7
v_gene: TRBV12-5

CDR3aa: CASSLNGGVNNEQFF
CDR3nt: TGTGCCAGCAGTTTAAATGGGGGCGTGAACAATGAGCAGTTCTTC
abundance: NA
d_gene: NA
j_gene: TRBJ2-1
v_gene: TRBV27

CDR3aa: CASSLGQGRNTEAFF
CDR3nt: TGTGCCAGCAGTTTGGGACAGGGACGGAACACTGAAGCTTTCTTT
abundance: few
d_gene: TRBD1
j_gene: TRBJ1-1
v_gene: TRBV6-2/TRBV6-3

CDR3aa: CASSPGSYEQYF
CDR3nt: TGTGCCAGCAGTCCAGGTTCTTACGAGCAGTACTTC
abundance: once
d_gene: NA
j_gene: TRBJ2-7
v_gene: TRBV12-3/TRBV12-4

CDR3aa: CASTGTYSNQPQHF
CDR3nt: TGTGCCAGCACGGGGACATATAGCAATCAGCCCCAGCATTTT
abundance: NA
d_gene: NA
j_gene: TRBJ1-5
v_gene: TRBV2

CDR3aa: CASSVGQGIGETQYF
CDR3nt: TGCGCCAGCAGCGTAGGACAGGGAATCGGAGAGACCCAGTACTTC
abundance: NA
d_gene: TRBD1
j_gene: TRBJ2-5
v_gene: TRBV5-1

CDR3aa: CASSNRGMGSYNEQFF
CDR3nt: TGTGCCAGCTCAAACAGGGGAATGGGTTCCTACAATGAGCAGTTCTTC
abundance: NA
d_gene: TRBD1
j_gene: TRBJ2-1
v_gene: TRBV18

CDR3aa: CASSVAGGRYEQYF
CDR3nt: TGTGCCAGCAGTGTAGCGGGAGGGCGGTACGAGCAGTACTTC
abundance: once
d_gene: TRBD2
j_gene: TRBJ2-7
v_gene: TRBV6-1

CDR3aa: CASRVRGAGDKGDIQYF
CDR3nt: TGTGCCAGCAGAGTCCGAGGAGCGGGTGATAAGGGTGACATTCAGTACTTC
abundance: NA
d_gene: NA
j_gene: TRBJ2-4
v_gene: TRBV7-2

CDR3aa: CASRADTYNSPLHF
CDR3nt: TGTGCCAGCAGGGCGGACACCTATAATTCACCCCTCCACTTT
abundance: NA
d_gene: NA
j_gene: TRBJ1-6
v_gene: TRBV2

CDR3aa: CAWSFRTNQPQHF
CDR3nt: TGTGCCTGGAGTTTCAGAACGAATCAGCCCCAGCATTTT
abundance: NA
d_gene: NA
j_gene: TRBJ1-5
v_gene: TRBV30

CDR3aa: CASSLRGWGQTIYEQYF
CDR3nt: TGTGCCAGCAGTTTACGGGGATGGGGACAGACAATCTACGAGCAGTACTTC
abundance: NA
d_gene: TRBD1
j_gene: TRBJ2-7
v_gene: TRBV27

CDR3aa: CASSLLAGGAGELFF
CDR3nt: TGCGCCAGCAGCTTGTTAGCGGGAGGCGCCGGGGAGCTGTTTTTT
abundance: NA
d_gene: TRBD2
j_gene: TRBJ2-2
v_gene: TRBV5-1

CDR3aa: CASSRQGSSYEQYF
CDR3nt: TGTGCCAGCAGCAGACAGGGGTCCTCCTACGAGCAGTACTTC
abundance: NA
d_gene: TRBD1
j_gene: TRBJ2-7
v_gene: TRBV5-5

CDR3aa: CASSSRTGDNSPLHF
CDR3nt: TGCGCCAGCAGCTCCCGAACAGGGGATAATTCACCCCTCCACTTT
abundance: NA
d_gene: TRBD1
j_gene: TRBJ1-6
v_gene: TRBV5-1

CDR3aa: CASSYPGLAMDEQYF
CDR3nt: TGTGCCAGCAGTTACCCCGGACTAGCTATGGACGAGCAGTACTTC
abundance: NA
d_gene: TRBD2
j_gene: TRBJ2-7
v_gene: TRBV6-2/TRBV6-3

CDR3aa: CASSLTGSTEAFF
CDR3nt: TGTGCCAGCAGTTTAACTGGGAGCACTGAAGCTTTCTTT
abundance: NA
d_gene: NA
j_gene: TRBJ1-1
v_gene: TRBV27

CDR3aa: CASSIDRGDNSNQPQHF
CDR3nt: TGTGCCAGTAGTATAGATCGTGGGGACAATAGCAATCAGCCCCAGCATTTT
abundance: NA
d_gene: NA
j_gene: TRBJ1-5
v_gene: TRBV19

CDR3aa: CAIMGSGGQDTFF
CDR3nt: TGTGCCATCATGGGGTCCGGGGGGCAAGACACTTTCTTT
abundance: NA
d_gene: NA
j_gene: TRBJ1-1
v_gene: TRBV10-3

CDR3aa: CAWSPALAEQFF
CDR3nt: TGTGCCTGGAGTCCAGCACTAGCGGAGCAGTTCTTC
abundance: NA
d_gene: TRBD2
j_gene: TRBJ2-1
v_gene: TRBV30

CDR3aa: CASSIISGYNEQFF
CDR3nt: TGTGCCAGCAGCATAATTAGCGGGTACAATGAGCAGTTCTTC
abundance: NA
d_gene: TRBD2
j_gene: TRBJ2-1
v_gene: TRBV11-1

CDR3aa: CASSLGRGGADTQYF
CDR3nt: TGCGCCAGCAGCTTAGGGAGGGGTGGCGCAGATACGCAGTATTTT
abundance: NA
d_gene: TRBD2
j_gene: TRBJ2-3
v_gene: TRBV5-1

CDR3aa: CASSPPGRDYNEQFF
CDR3nt: TGTGCCAGCAGCCCCCCCGGACGGGACTACAATGAGCAGTTCTTC
abundance: few
d_gene: NA
j_gene: TRBJ2-1
v_gene: TRBV27

CDR3aa: CAGAGGVSTEAFF
CDR3nt: TGTGCCGGCGCTGGGGGCGTGAGCACTGAAGCTTTCTTT
abundance: NA
d_gene: NA
j_gene: TRBJ1-1
v_gene: TRBV6-5

CDR3aa: CASSLDGGQLLGYTF
CDR3nt: TGCGCCAGCAGCTTAGATGGGGGCCAGCTTTTGGGCTACACCTTC
abundance: NA
d_gene: NA
j_gene: TRBJ1-2
v_gene: TRBV5-1

CDR3aa: CASSSWTEKETQYF
CDR3nt: TGTGCCAGCAGTTCCTGGACAGAGAAAGAGACCCAGTACTTC
abundance: NA
d_gene: NA
j_gene: TRBJ2-5
v_gene: TRBV27

CDR3aa: CASSDGGSPPDTQYF
CDR3nt: TGTGCCAGCAGTGATGGAGGGTCCCCCCCAGATACGCAGTATTTT
abundance: NA
d_gene: NA
j_gene: TRBJ2-3
v_gene: TRBV6-1

CDR3aa: CASSSTLRTEAFF
CDR3nt: TGTGCCAGCAGCTCAACTTTACGAACTGAAGCTTTCTTT
abundance: NA
d_gene: NA
j_gene: TRBJ1-1
v_gene: TRBV7-8

CDR3aa: CASSLDNHNTEAFF
CDR3nt: TGCGCCAGCAGCCTCGACAACCATAACACTGAAGCTTTCTTT
abundance: NA
d_gene: NA
j_gene: TRBJ1-1
v_gene: TRBV5-1

CDR3aa: CASSFDRASTEAFF
CDR3nt: TGTGCCAGCAGTTTCGACAGGGCTTCGACTGAAGCTTTCTTT
abundance: NA
d_gene: TRBD1
j_gene: TRBJ1-1
v_gene: TRBV6-5

CDR3aa: CASSRGQGIHEQYF
CDR3nt: TGTGCCAGCAGCAGAGGACAGGGGATCCACGAGCAGTACTTC
abundance: NA
d_gene: TRBD1
j_gene: TRBJ2-7
v_gene: TRBV5-8

CDR3aa: CASSPGTALYGYTF
CDR3nt: TGTGCCAGTTCCCCTGGGACAGCTCTCTATGGCTACACCTTC
abundance: NA
d_gene: TRBD1
j_gene: TRBJ1-2
v_gene: TRBV19